This T cell receptor (beta chain) came from a study of OX40 agonist ivuxolimab in advanced cancers. Study-wide background: Every patient in dose escalation had hepatocellular carcinoma, melanoma, renal cell or head and neck cancer. Partial responses occurred in three patients (one hepatocellular carcinoma, two cutaneous melanoma).

Sequencing was performed with immunoSEQ multiplex PCR; in TCRdb, only in-frame clones are kept and a portion is missing. The sample contains more than 55,000 clones, approximately 90% of which appear only once. Autoimmune disease history or systemic immunosuppression barred patients. Germline values: CDR1 SGHNT, CDR2 YYREEE (reference sequence). CDR3 length: 12 amino acids. V lost 3 bases, J lost 11 bases, and 14 bases lay in between. The receptor was isolated from an adult with an advanced solid tumor such as melanoma, head and neck, liver or kidney cancer. Sequencing used CD4+ or CD8+ T cells sorted from blood, obtained in a trial of the OX40 agonist ivuxolimab. V is TRBV5-4 and J is TRBJ1-1; D gene ambiguous. The CDR3 DNA reads TGTGCCAGCAGCTCCGACGGGTTCGGCGCTTTCTTT. This gives the protein CASSSDGFGAFF.